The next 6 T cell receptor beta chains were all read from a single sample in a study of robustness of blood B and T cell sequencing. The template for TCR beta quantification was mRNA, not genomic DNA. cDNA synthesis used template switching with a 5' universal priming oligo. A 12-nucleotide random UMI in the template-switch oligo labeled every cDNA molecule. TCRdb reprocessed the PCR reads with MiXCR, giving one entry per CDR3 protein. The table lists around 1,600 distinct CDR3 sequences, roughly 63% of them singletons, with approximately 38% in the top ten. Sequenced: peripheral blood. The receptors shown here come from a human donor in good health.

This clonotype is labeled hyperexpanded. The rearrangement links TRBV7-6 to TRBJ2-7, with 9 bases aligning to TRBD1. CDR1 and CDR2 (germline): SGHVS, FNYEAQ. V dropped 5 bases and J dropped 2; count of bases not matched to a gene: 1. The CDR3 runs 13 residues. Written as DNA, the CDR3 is TGTGCCAGCAGCGGGGACAGGGCCTACGAGCAGTACTTC. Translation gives CASSGDRAYEQYF.

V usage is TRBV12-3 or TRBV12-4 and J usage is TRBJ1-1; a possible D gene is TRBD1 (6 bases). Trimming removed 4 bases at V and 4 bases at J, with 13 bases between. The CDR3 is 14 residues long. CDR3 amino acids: CASSSRGRGTEAFF. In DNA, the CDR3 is TGTGCCAGCAGTTCGAGGGGCAGGGGCACTGAAGCTTTCTTT.

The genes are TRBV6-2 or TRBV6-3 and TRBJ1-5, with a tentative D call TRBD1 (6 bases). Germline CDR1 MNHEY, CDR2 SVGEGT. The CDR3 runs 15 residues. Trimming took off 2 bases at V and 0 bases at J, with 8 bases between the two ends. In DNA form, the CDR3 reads TGTGCCAGCAGTTACGGGGGCAATAGCAATCAGCCCCAGCATTTT. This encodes CASSYGGNSNQPQHF.

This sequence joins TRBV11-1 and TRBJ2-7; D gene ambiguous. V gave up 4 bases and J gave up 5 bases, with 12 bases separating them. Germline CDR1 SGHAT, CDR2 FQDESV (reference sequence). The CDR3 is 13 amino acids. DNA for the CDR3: TGTGCCAGCAGCTCGGGTCCAGGTAACGAGCAGTACTTC. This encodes CASSSGPGNEQYF.

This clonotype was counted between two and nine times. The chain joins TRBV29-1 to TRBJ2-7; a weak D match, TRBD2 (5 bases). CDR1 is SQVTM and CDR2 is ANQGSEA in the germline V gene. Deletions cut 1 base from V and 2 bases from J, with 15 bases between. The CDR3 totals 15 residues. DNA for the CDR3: TGCAGCGTTGAAGCGCAAGAGACGGGAACCTACGAGCAGTACTTC. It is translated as CSVEAQETGTYEQYF.

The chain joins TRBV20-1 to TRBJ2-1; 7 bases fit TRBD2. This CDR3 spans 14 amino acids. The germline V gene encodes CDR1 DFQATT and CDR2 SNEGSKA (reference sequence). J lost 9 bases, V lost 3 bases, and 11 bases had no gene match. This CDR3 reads CSARGGAGMFEQFF. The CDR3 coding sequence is TGCAGTGCTAGGGGAGGGGCAGGGATGTTTGAGCAGTTCTTC.